Listed here is a single TCR beta chain. The target antigen is unknown. Sequenced by immunoSEQ multiplex PCR; TCRdb stores in-frame clones only, minus some. The data contain more than 60,000 clones, roughly 84% of them singletons. The data were obtained in a study of OX40 agonist ivuxolimab in advanced cancers. Study-wide context: Every 2 weeks, ivuxolimab was infused into the patients intravenously at between 0.01 and 10 mg/kg. Having had anti-PD-1, anti-PD-L1 or anti-CTLA-4 therapy before was allowed, and roughly 40% had some.

Findings of the study overall: Certain nonresponders likewise exhibited a low normalized T-cell clonal expansion. More expanded clones were seen, on average, in CD8+ T cells than in CD4+.

The sequencing used CD4+ or CD8+ T cells sorted from blood, collected in a trial of the OX40 agonist ivuxolimab. The clonotype comes from an adult with an advanced solid tumor such as melanoma, head and neck, liver or kidney cancer.

CDR3 in DNA: TGTGCCAGCAGCTTAGTTTCGGGGATGTACGAGCAGTACTTC. This encodes CASSLVSGMYEQYF. The chain uses TRBV7-2 and TRBJ2-7, with TRBD2 as a possible D gene (5 bases). The germline CDR1 and CDR2 sequences are SGHTA and FQGNSA. CDR3 size: 14 residues. V gave up 1 base and J gave up 4 bases, with 11 bases separating them.